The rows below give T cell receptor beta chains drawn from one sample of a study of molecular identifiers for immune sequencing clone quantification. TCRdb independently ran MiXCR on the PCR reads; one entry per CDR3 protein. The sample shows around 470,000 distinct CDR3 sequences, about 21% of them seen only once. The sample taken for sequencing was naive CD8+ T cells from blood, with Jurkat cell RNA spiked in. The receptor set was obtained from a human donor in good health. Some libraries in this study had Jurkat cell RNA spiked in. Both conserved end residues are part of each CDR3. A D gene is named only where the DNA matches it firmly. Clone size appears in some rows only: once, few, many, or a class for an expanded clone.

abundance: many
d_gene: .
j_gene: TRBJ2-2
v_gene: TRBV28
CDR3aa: CASSLWDGTNTGELFF
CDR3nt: TGTGCCAGCAGTCTCTGGGACGGAACGAACACCGGGGAGCTGTTTTTT

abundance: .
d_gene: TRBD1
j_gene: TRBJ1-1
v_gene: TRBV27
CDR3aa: CASSLGTGLYTEAFF
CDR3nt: TGTGCCAGCAGTTTAGGGACAGGGCTTTACACTGAAGCTTTCTTT

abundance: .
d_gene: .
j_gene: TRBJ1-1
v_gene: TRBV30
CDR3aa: CAWTRTNTEAFF
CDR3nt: TGTGCCTGGACCAGGACGAACACTGAAGCTTTCTTT

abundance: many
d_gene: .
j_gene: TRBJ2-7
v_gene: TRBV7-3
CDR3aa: CASSFGAGAEQYF
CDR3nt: TGTGCCAGCAGCTTCGGGGCGGGGGCCGAGCAGTACTTC

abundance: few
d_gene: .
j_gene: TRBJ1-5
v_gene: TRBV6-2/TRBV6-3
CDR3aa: CASSLQSYSNQPQHF
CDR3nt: TGTGCCAGCAGTTTACAGAGTTATAGCAATCAGCCCCAGCATTTT

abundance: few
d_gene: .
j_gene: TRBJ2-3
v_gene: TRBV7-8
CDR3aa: CASSPGGVGSSTDTQYF
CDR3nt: TGTGCCAGCAGCCCAGGAGGTGTGGGATCTAGCACAGATACGCAGTATTTT

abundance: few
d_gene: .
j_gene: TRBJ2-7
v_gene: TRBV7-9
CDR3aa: CASSFPDVSYEQYF
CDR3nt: TGTGCCAGCAGCTTTCCGGACGTCTCCTACGAGCAGTACTTC

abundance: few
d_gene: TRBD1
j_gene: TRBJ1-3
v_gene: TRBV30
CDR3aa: CAYKPNERKSGQGSGNTVYF
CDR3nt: TGTGCTTATAAGCCCAACGAAAGGAAATCGGGACAGGGCTCTGGAAACACCGTATATTTT

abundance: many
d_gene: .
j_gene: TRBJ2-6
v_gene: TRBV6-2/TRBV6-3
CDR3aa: CASRNREGEVSGANVLTF
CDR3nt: TGTGCCAGCAGAAACAGGGAGGGAGAGGTCTCTGGGGCCAACGTCCTGACTTTC

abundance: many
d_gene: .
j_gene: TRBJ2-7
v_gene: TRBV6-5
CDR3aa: CASSYDPVAYEQYF
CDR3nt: TGTGCCAGCAGTTACGACCCGGTCGCCTACGAGCAGTACTTC

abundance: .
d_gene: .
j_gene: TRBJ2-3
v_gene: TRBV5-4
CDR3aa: CASSLPPADTQYF
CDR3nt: TGTGCCAGCAGCCTTCCCCCAGCAGATACGCAGTATTTT

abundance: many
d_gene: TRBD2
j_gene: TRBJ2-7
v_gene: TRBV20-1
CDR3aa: CSARTSGRAPYEQYF
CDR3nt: TGCAGTGCTAGGACTAGCGGGAGGGCCCCCTACGAGCAGTACTTC

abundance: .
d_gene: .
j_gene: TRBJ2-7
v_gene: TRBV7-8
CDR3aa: CASSPPLTGAVEQYF
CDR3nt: TGTGCCAGCAGCCCTCCCCTGACAGGTGCAGTCGAGCAGTACTTC